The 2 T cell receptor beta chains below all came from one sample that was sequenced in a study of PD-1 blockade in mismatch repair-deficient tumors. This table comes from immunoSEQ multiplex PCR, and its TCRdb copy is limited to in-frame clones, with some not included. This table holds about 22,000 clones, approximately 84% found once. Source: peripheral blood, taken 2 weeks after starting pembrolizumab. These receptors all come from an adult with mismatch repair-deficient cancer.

For the CDR3, the DNA is TGTGCCAGCAGCCACTACCTCCCCGGAGGCACAGATACGCAGTATTTT. The encoded protein is CASSHYLPGGTDTQYF. The J gene is TRBJ2-3, the V gene TRBV14; D gene uncertain. V lost 3 bases to trimming and J lost 1 base, with 14 bases between them. CDR3 size: 16 residues. Germline loops: CDR1 SGHDN, CDR2 FVKESK.

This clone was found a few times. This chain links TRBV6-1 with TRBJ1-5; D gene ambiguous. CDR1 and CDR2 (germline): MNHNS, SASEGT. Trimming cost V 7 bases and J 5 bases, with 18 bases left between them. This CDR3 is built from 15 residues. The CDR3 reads CASTYDPASDQPQHF. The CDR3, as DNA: TGTGCCAGCACTTATGACCCCGCGAGCGATCAGCCCCAGCATTTT.